These 21 T cell receptor beta chains were sequenced from one sample in a study of radiotherapy plus CTLA-4 blockade in lung cancer. The table came from immunoSEQ multiplex PCR; TCRdb's copy has only in-frame clones and leaves some out. The table includes about 110,000 clones, more than 75% detected once. The sample in question was peripheral blood, obtained from a patient treated with radiotherapy plus ipilimumab. Receptors were obtained from a human donor with non-small cell lung cancer that progressed on radiotherapy plus ipilimumab. Some clones in this sample may be carry-over from other donors' samples.

This clone was seen just once. The rearrangement links TRBV10-3 to TRBJ2-7, with a tentative D call TRBD2 (5 bases). Trimming removed 1 base at V and 6 bases at J, with 13 bases between. Germline V gene sequence: CDR1 ENHRY, CDR2 SYGVKD. CDR3 length: 14 residues. CDR3 DNA sequence: TGTGCCATCAGTGAGTTAGTGGGCAGCGGCGAGCAGTACTTC. Protein: CAISELVGSGEQYF.

The J gene is TRBJ1-2, the V gene TRBV5-6, with a possible D match to TRBD1 (5 bases). Germline values: CDR1 SGHDT, CDR2 YYEEEE. The CDR3 loop spans 14 amino acids. Between the trimmed V and J ends, which lost 3 bases and 7 bases, there was a span of 16 bases. CDR3 in DNA: TGTGCCAGCAGCTCCCGTTTATGGGGCGTTGGCTACACCTTC. Protein product: CASSSRLWGVGYTF.

The chain combines TRBV5-4 with TRBJ2-2; TRBD2 agrees at 15 bases. Trimming at V came to 3 bases and at J to 1 base, leaving 4 bases not matched to a gene. The CDR3 is made up of 18 amino acids. The germline CDR1 and CDR2 sequences are SGHNT and YYREEE (reference sequence). CDR3 sequence (DNA): TGTGCCAGCAGCTGGACTAGCGGGGGGGCCTGGAACACCGGGGAGCTGTTTTTT. Translated, it gives CASSWTSGGAWNTGELFF.

This chain uses TRBV6-1 with TRBJ1-5; D is unclear. The length of the CDR3 is 13 residues. The V end was cut by 0 bases, the J end by 5 bases, with 5 bases between. The germline CDR1 and CDR2 sequences are MNHNS and SASEGT. The CDR3 bases are TGTGCCAGCAGTGAAGCCGGGGATCAGCCCCAGCATTTT. It translates to CASSEAGDQPQHF.

The chain has TRBV7-2 and TRBJ2-2; TRBD2 agrees at 10 bases. The CDR3 length is 16 residues. V was pared by 2 bases and J by 5 bases, with 5 bases of the junction left unmatched. Germline CDR1 and CDR2: SGHTA and FQGNSA. The CDR3 sequence: CASSLSSGGVTGELFF. CDR3 bases: TGTGCCAGCAGCTTATCCAGCGGGGGGGTAACCGGGGAGCTGTTTTTT.

Worth noting for this clone: An end of the junction differs from the germline gene, which may be a read error. The gene calls are TRBV19 and TRBJ2-7; D not certain. Germline V lookup: CDR1 LNHDA, CDR2 SQIVND (reference sequence). The CDR3 loop spans 14 amino acids. CDR3 loop: CASKTTDFSYEQHF. The CDR3, as DNA: TGTGCCAGTAAGACAACAGATTTCTCCTACGAGCAGCACTTC.

This chain joins TRBV19 and TRBJ1-2; TRBD1 is a possible D gene (6 bases). V gave up 9 bases and J gave up 0 bases, with 14 bases separating them. Germline lookup yields CDR1 LNHDA and CDR2 SQIVND (reference sequence). This CDR3 contains 14 residues. CDR3 amino acids: CASASGATNYGYTF. The CDR3 bases are TGTGCCAGCGCCTCGGGGGCCACTAACTATGGCTACACCTTC. The whole variable domain, filled in from reference TRBV19 and TRBJ1-2, reads DGGITQSPKYLFRKEGQNVTLSCEQNLNHDAMYWYRQDPGQGLRLIYYSQIVNDFQKGDIAEGYSVSREKKESFPLTVTSAQKNPTAFYLCASASGATNYGYTFGSGTRLTVV.

CDR3 coding DNA: TGTGCCAGCAGCCAAGATCATAGAGGTGGCTACACCTTC. This sequence encodes CASSQDHRGGYTF. The V call is TRBV14, the J call TRBJ1-2; D is unresolved. Germline values: CDR1 SGHDN, CDR2 FVKESK. Trimming left V 0 bases short and J 7 bases short, with 9 bases between. The CDR3 spans 13 residues.

The chain couples TRBV5-4 to TRBJ1-5, with unresolved D. The V end was cut by 2 bases, the J end by 4 bases, with 4 bases between. Germline assignment: CDR1 SGHNT and CDR2 YYREEE (reference sequence). CDR3 length: 12 residues. CDR3 loop: CASSFPNQPQHF. The CDR3 bases are TGTGCCAGCAGCTTTCCTAATCAGCCCCAGCATTTT.

The chain is built from TRBV7-9 and TRBJ1-5; TRBD1 matches at 8 bases. V lost 4 bases and J lost 9; bases outside the gene matches: 5. The CDR3 runs 13 residues. The germline V gene encodes CDR1 SEHNR and CDR2 FQNEAQ (reference sequence). Here the CDR3 DNA reads TGTGCCAGCAGCTCGACAGGGGAAAGGCCCCAGCATTTT. Encoded protein: CASSSTGERPQHF. Full variable domain (rest looked up from reference TRBV7-9 and TRBJ1-5): DTGVSQNPRHKITKRGQNVTFRCDPISEHNRLYWYRQTLGQGPEFLTYFQNEAQLEKSRLLSDRFSAERPKGSFSTLEIQRTEQGDSAMYLCASSSTGERPQHFGDGTRLSIL.

V and J are TRBV27 and TRBJ2-7; 10 bases agree with TRBD1. CDR3 size: 18 residues. Germline CDR1 reads MNHEY; CDR2 reads SMNVEV (reference sequence). Trimming at V came to 1 base and at J to 1 base, leaving 10 bases not matched to a gene. The CDR3 sequence is CASSLYGNRDRGSYEQYF. The CDR3 DNA sequence: TGTGCCAGCAGTTTATACGGAAACCGGGACAGGGGTTCCTACGAGCAGTACTTC.

DNA of the CDR3: TGTGCCAGCAGCTTAGCTGGACAGGGTGGGACCGGGGAGCTGTTTTTT. Residues: CASSLAGQGGTGELFF. The chain joins TRBV7-9 to TRBJ2-2; 8 bases are shared with TRBD1. Germline CDR1 reads SEHNR; CDR2 reads FQNEAQ (reference sequence). The CDR3 has 16 residues. V was pared by 0 bases and J by 5 bases, with 5 bases of the junction left unmatched.

This chain joins TRBV6-4 and TRBJ2-1; D may be TRBD2 (6 bases). V lost 6 bases and J lost 2, with 11 bases in between. CDR3 size: 14 residues. Germline V gene sequence: CDR1 MRHNA, CDR2 SNTAGT. In DNA, the CDR3 is TGTGCCAGCAGCCCCTGGGGGGCCTACAATGAGCAGTTCTTC. It translates to CASSPWGAYNEQFF.

The chain has TRBV7-2 and TRBJ1-6; D is ambiguous. The CDR3 sequence is 14 residues long. The V end was cut by 1 base, the J end by 14 bases, with 15 bases between. Germline-derived CDR1 and CDR2 are SGHTA and FQGNSA. Written as DNA, the CDR3 is TGTGCCAGCAGCTTAGAGGTTAGCTTGGCGGCCCTCCACTTT. Its translation is CASSLEVSLAALHF.

The V call is TRBV18, the J call TRBJ2-4; TRBD1 matches at 9 bases. Germline-derived CDR1 and CDR2 are KGHSH and LQKENI. The CDR3 is 13 amino acids. V lost 6 bases, J lost 9 bases, and 6 bases stayed unmatched. CDR3 sequence reads: CASSSGQGSIQYF. Written as DNA, the CDR3 is TGTGCCAGCTCCTCGGGACAGGGAAGCATTCAGTACTTC.

This clone was counted a few times. The rearrangement uses TRBV10-3 and TRBJ1-3; TRBD1 might be the D (5 bases). Germline assignment: CDR1 ENHRY and CDR2 SYGVKD. The CDR3 is 14 residues long. V was clipped by 7 bases and J by 0 bases, with 10 bases between them. The CDR3 DNA sequence: TGTGCCATCACGGGGACTGACTCTGGAAACACCATATATTTT. This gives the protein CAITGTDSGNTIYF.

The V and J genes are TRBV7-9 and TRBJ1-1, with D perhaps TRBD1 (5 bases). Trimming cost V 5 bases and J 4 bases, with 11 bases left between them. CDR3 length: 13 amino acids. The germline V gene encodes CDR1 SEHNR and CDR2 FQNEAQ (reference sequence). CDR3 nucleotides: TGTGCCAGCAGCAAGACAGCCGGCACTGAAGCTTTCTTT. Its protein is CASSKTAGTEAFF.

DNA of the CDR3: TGTGCCAGCAGGGAGAGACAAATAGATGCAGATACGCAGTATTTT. Translated: CASRERQIDADTQYF. This chain links TRBV6-1 with TRBJ2-3; D is uncertain. Trimming took 6 bases from V and 4 from J, leaving 17 bases between them. CDR1 MNHNS and CDR2 SASEGT come from the germline V gene. This CDR3 spans 15 amino acids.

The gene calls are TRBV27 and TRBJ2-3, with TRBD2 matching 11 bases. CDR3 size: 16 residues. The V gene end was trimmed by 6 bases and the J gene end by 2 bases; junction bases not matched to a gene: 7. Germline V gene sequence: CDR1 MNHEY, CDR2 SMNVEV (reference sequence). The CDR3 DNA is TGTGCCAGCAGGGTACTAGCGGGGGCTTCCACAGATACGCAGTATTTT. Translated: CASRVLAGASTDTQYF.

The V and J genes are TRBV28 and TRBJ1-5; D remains ambiguous. Germline-derived CDR1 and CDR2 are MDHEN and SYDVKM. Trimming removed 1 base from V and 1 base from J, with 11 bases in between. The CDR3 is made up of 16 amino acids. The CDR3, as DNA: TGTGCCAGCAGTTTATTTTCCAGCGAGAGCAATCAGCCCCAGCATTTT. The encoded protein is CASSLFSSESNQPQHF.

This clone showed up just once. The chain couples TRBV6-4 to TRBJ2-1; the D is unclear. The germline V gene encodes CDR1 MRHNA and CDR2 SNTAGT. Trimming pared 2 bases from V and 2 bases from J, leaving 13 bases between. The CDR3 length is 16 residues. The CDR3: CASSDQKQPTYNEQFF. The CDR3, as DNA: TGTGCCAGCAGTGACCAGAAACAGCCGACCTACAATGAGCAGTTCTTC.